Included here is one T cell receptor (beta chain) sequence, with context. The V gene's germline CDR1 is MNHEY and CDR2 SMNVEV (reference sequence). The CDR3 covers 14 residues. V gave up 4 bases and J gave up 4 bases, with 13 bases separating them. This entry comes from a study of cytomegalovirus exposure and HLA in healthy donors. Profiling relied on immunoSEQ multiplex PCR, and the TCRdb table lists in-frame clones only, not all of them. The sample lists fewer than 85,000 clones; 95% to 96% were seen once. The donors belonged to the approximately 120-subject validation cohort, separate from the roughly 600-subject first cohort.

What was sequenced was PBMCs. This receptor was obtained from a woman aged 18 to 35 in good health and CMV-seronegative. The chain employs TRBV27 and TRBJ1-2; TRBD1 might be the D (6 bases). The CDR3 is CASSSADRIYGYTF. CDR3 in DNA: TGTGCCAGCAGTTCCGCCGACAGGATCTATGGCTACACCTTC.